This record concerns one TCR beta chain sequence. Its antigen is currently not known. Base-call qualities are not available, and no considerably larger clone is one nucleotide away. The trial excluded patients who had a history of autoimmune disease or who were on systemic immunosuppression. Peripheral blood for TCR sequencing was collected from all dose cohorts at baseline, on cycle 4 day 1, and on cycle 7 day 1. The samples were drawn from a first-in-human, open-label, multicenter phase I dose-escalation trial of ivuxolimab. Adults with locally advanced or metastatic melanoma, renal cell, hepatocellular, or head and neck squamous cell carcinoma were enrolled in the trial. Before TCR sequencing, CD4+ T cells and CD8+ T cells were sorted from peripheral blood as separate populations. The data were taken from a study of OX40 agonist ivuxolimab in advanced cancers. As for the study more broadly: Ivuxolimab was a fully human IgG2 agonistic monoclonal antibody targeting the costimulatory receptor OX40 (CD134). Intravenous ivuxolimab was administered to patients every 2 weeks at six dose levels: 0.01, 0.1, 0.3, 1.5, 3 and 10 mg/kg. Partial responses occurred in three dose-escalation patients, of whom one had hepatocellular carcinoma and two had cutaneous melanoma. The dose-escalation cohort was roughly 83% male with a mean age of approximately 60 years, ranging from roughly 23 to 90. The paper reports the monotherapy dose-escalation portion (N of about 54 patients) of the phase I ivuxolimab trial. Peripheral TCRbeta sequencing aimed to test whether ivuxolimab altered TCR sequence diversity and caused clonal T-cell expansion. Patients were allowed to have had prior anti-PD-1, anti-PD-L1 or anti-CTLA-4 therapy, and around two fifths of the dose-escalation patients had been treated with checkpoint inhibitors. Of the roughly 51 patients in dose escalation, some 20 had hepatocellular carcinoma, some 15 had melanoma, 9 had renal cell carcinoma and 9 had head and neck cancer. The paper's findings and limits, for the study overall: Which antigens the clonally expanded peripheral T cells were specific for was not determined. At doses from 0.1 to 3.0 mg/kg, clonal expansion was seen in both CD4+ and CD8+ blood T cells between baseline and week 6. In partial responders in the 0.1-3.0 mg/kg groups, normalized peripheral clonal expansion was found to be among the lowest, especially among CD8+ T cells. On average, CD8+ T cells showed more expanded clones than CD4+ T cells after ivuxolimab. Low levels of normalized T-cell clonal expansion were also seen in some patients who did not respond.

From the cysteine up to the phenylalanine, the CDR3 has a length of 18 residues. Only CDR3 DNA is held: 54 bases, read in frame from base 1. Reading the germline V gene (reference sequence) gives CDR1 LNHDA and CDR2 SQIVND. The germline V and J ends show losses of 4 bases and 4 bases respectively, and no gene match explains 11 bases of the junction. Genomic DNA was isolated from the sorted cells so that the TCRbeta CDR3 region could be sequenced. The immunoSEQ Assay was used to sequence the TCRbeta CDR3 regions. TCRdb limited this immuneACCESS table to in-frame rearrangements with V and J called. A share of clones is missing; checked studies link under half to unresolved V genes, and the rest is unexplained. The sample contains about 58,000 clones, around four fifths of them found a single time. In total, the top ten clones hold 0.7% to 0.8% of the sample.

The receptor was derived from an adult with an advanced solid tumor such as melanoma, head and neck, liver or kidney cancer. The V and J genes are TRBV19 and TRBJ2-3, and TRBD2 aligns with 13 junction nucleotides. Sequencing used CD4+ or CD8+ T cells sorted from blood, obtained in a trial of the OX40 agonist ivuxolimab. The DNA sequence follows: TGTGCCAGTAGTACAACTAGCGGGGGGGCGCAGAGCCCAGATACGCAGTATTTT. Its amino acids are CASSTTSGGAQSPDTQYF.